A selection of T cell receptor beta chains follows, all from one sample in a study of OX40 agonist ivuxolimab in advanced cancers. TCRdb's copy holds only in-frame clones and misses some; the assay was immunoSEQ multiplex PCR. The table includes fewer than 30,000 clones, around 86% detected once. This specimen consisted of CD4+ or CD8+ T cells sorted from blood, obtained in a trial of the OX40 agonist ivuxolimab. The source of these receptors is an adult with an advanced solid tumor such as melanoma, head and neck, liver or kidney cancer. Both conserved end residues are part of each CDR3. A D gene is named only where the DNA matches it firmly. Rows may omit the clone size; those that give it use once, few, many or a size class.

-	-	TRBV9	TRBJ2-3	CASSPGVMGADTQYF	TGTGCCAGCAGCCCAGGAGTTATGGGTGCTGATACGCAGTATTTT
-	-	TRBV7-9	TRBJ2-1	CASSQGSSYNEQFF	TGTGCCAGCAGCCAGGGTAGCTCCTACAATGAGCAGTTCTTC
-	-	TRBV19	TRBJ1-5	CASSIAGGANQPQHF	TGTGCCAGTAGTATAGCCGGGGGTGCAAATCAGCCCCAGCATTTT
-	-	TRBV28	TRBJ1-1	CASSDRMNTEAFF	TGTGCCAGCAGCGACAGGATGAACACTGAAGCTTTCTTT
-	-	TRBV9	TRBJ2-5	CASSVQGTDERTQYF	TGTGCCAGCAGCGTACAGGGGACCGACGAGAGGACCCAGTACTTC
-	-	TRBV28	TRBJ2-7	CASSFFRGAYEQYF	TGTGCCAGCAGTTTTTTCAGGGGCGCGTACGAGCAGTACTTC
-	TRBD1	TRBV28	TRBJ2-7	CASSLRGPPYEQYF	TGTGCCAGCAGTTTAAGGGGGCCTCCCTACGAGCAGTACTTC
many	-	TRBV19	TRBJ1-1	CASSIWLGGSTEAFF	TGTGCCAGTAGTATATGGCTTGGGGGGTCAACTGAAGCTTTCTTT
-	-	TRBV28	TRBJ1-6	CASSFFRGNSPLHF	TGTGCCAGCAGTTTCTTCAGGGGTAATTCACCCCTCCACTTT
-	-	TRBV4-3	TRBJ1-2	CASSPGTFYGYTF	TGCGCCAGCAGTCCCGGGACGTTCTATGGCTACACCTTC
-	-	TRBV27	TRBJ2-2	CASSLLRGELFF	TGTGCCAGCAGTTTACTGAGGGGGGAGCTGTTTTTT
medium-sized	-	TRBV5-5	TRBJ1-5	CASRPGVGNQPQHF	TGTGCCAGCAGACCAGGGGTTGGCAATCAGCCCCAGCATTTT
-	-	TRBV19	TRBJ2-1	CASSMRSGFNEQFF	TGTGCCAGTAGTATGAGATCGGGGTTCAATGAGCAGTTCTTC
-	TRBD1	TRBV6-5	TRBJ1-1	CASSPGTGTEAFF	TGTGCCAGCAGTCCCGGGACAGGGACTGAAGCTTTCTTT
-	-	TRBV5-1	TRBJ1-6	CASSARSPLHF	TGCGCCAGCAGCGCCAGGTCACCCCTCCACTTT
-	TRBD1	TRBV9	TRBJ2-7	CASSVDLTGSSYEQYF	TGTGCCAGCAGCGTAGATCTGACAGGGAGCTCCTACGAGCAGTACTTC